A few counts support the clone carrying this T cell receptor (beta chain). The antigen is not known. The CDR3 covers 16 residues. Germline-derived CDR1 and CDR2 are MNHEY and SMNVEV (reference sequence). Trimming pared 5 bases from V and 3 bases from J, leaving 17 bases between. Generation of TCR beta libraries employed quantitative 5'-RACE incorporating molecular barcodes. TCRdb fed the 5' RACE reads into MiXCR, producing one record per CDR3 protein. Here the sample spans some 700,000 distinct CDR3 sequences, over 15% being singletons. The source of the sample is a study of CD8 T cells in ankylosing spondylitis. Broader study findings: Among TCR beta sequences, a motif of under 10 highly homologous variants appeared characteristic of ankylosing spondylitis blood.

This receptor was taken from a male donor with ankylosing spondylitis. The material sequenced was blood, either unsorted or a sorted T cell fraction (not recorded which). The chain joins TRBV27 to TRBJ2-4; a possible D gene is TRBD1 (5 bases). CDR3 bases: TGTGCCAGCAGTCAGTCGGCAGGGTCGGGCAAAAACATTCAGTACTTC. It is translated as CASSQSAGSGKNIQYF.